The clone carrying this T cell receptor beta chain was seen a few times. What it recognizes is unknown. The germline V and J ends were trimmed by 0 bases and 2 bases, with 12 bases remaining between them. This CDR3 has 15 amino acids. Germline assignment: CDR1 SGHRS and CDR2 YFSETQ. TCRdb recomputed calls from the 5' RACE reads with MiXCR, one row per CDR3 protein. The data hold some 600,000 distinct CDR3 sequences, with about 12% observed a single time. This sample is part of a study of T cells after yellow fever vaccination. Overall study context: Fractions of limited cellularity were prepared by means of SMART-Seq v4 Ultra Low Input.

Findings of the study overall: The booster response re-showed most primary clones: approximately 95% CD4, more than 80% CD8. Contaminating bulk clonotypes could be abundant in FACS-sorted repertoires. A small proportion of clonotypes was detected in both the CD4 and CD8 compartments.

The genes are TRBV5-1 and TRBJ2-7; D ambiguous. This TCR came from a man aged 25 to 45 who received the YFV17D yellow fever vaccine. This sample comprised PBMCs, obtained on the day of the yellow fever booster vaccination. CDR3 sequence (DNA): TGCGCCAGCAGCTTGGATGTACGAGAAACCTACGAGCAGTACTTC. It translates to CASSLDVRETYEQYF.